Listed below are T cell receptor beta chains from one sample, sequenced in a study of blood T cell repertoires in COVID-19. Assay used: immunoSEQ multiplex PCR; TCRdb lists only in-frame clones, some missing. The table includes 200,000 or so clones, about 85% detected once. The sequenced material came from peripheral blood. These receptor sequences come from a man aged 45-65 years who had recovered from COVID-19. Both conserved end residues are part of each CDR3.

j_call | v_call | cdr3_aa
TRBJ2-1 | TRBV12-3/TRBV12-4 | CASSLSPSIRGFF
TRBJ2-7 | TRBV18 | CASQGLVGEQYF
TRBJ2-7 | TRBV11-2 | CASSFSGVASYEQYF
TRBJ2-5 | TRBV11-3 | CASSPGGAGETQYF
TRBJ1-1 | TRBV6-1 | CASREDRVATEAFF
TRBJ1-5 | TRBV5-1 | CASSGGTGGISNQPQHF
TRBJ2-7 | TRBV6-2/TRBV6-3 | CASSYLVRGEQYF
TRBJ2-3 | TRBV28 | CASSLPTGGRTQYF
TRBJ2-3 | TRBV27 | CASSSPVDRGSTDTQYF
TRBJ2-2 | TRBV28 | CASSRSTGELFF
TRBJ2-3 | TRBV29-1 | CSVSGTSGRSSTDTQYF
TRBJ2-5 | TRBV5-6 | CASSLATIAGLTWPQYF
TRBJ1-2 | TRBV7-9 | CASSLREGVGYTF
TRBJ2-1 | TRBV19 | CASSFRGDEQFF
TRBJ1-1 | TRBV18 | CASSPPGGLEAFF
TRBJ1-1 | TRBV19 | CASRGLSRNTEAFF
TRBJ1-2 | TRBV15 | CATSRGEGTGKFAGYTF
TRBJ2-5 | TRBV7-9 | CASSSSRETQYF
TRBJ1-1 | TRBV6-5 | CASSDLGQGNTEAFF
TRBJ1-5 | TRBV19 | CASSMTAGAPFSNQPQHF
TRBJ2-1 | TRBV6-6 | CASTLTGTGQHNEQFF
TRBJ2-1 | TRBV2 | CASSEGGTYNEQFF
TRBJ2-6 | TRBV28 | CASSLGGTGANVLTF
TRBJ2-2 | TRBV6-5 | CASSYSRATGELFF
TRBJ2-1 | TRBV5-8 | CASSLARTSGTYNEQFF
TRBJ2-7 | TRBV5-5 | CASSLAVAGSYEQYF
TRBJ1-5 | TRBV11-2 | CASSLAGGQPQHF
TRBJ2-1 | TRBV27 | CASSLSHRNEQFF
TRBJ1-2 | TRBV18 | CASSPGQSYGYTF
TRBJ2-5 | TRBV6-6 | CASSYPGQGLQETQYF
TRBJ1-1 | TRBV4-1 | CASSQPRQGRDEAFF
TRBJ1-2 | TRBV7-9 | CASSFTASMGTNYGYTF
TRBJ1-2 | TRBV27 | CASSPDGTVFANYGYTF
TRBJ1-3 | TRBV28 | CASSSGGGSGNTIYF